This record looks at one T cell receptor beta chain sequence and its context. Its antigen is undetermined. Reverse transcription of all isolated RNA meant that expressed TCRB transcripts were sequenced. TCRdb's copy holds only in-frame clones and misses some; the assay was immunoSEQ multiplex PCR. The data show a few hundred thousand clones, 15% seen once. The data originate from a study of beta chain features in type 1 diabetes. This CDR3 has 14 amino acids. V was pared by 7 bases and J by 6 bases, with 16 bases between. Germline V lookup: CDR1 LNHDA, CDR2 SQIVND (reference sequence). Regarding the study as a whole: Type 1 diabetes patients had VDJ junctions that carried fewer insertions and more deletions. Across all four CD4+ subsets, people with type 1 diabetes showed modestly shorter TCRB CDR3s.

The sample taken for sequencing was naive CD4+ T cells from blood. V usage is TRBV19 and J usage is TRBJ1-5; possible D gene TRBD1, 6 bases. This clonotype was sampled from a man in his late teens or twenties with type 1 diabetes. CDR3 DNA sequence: TGTGCCAGTACCTCCCCGGGGGGGCTTCAGCCCCAGCATTTT. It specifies CASTSPGGLQPQHF.